The rows below give T cell receptor beta chains drawn from one sample of a study of blood T cell repertoires in COVID-19. Assay used: immunoSEQ multiplex PCR; TCRdb lists only in-frame clones, some missing. The top ten clones hold about a fifth of a sample with roughly 350,000 clones, 92% of them seen once. Sequencing was done on a sample of PBMCs or T cells enriched from blood (not recorded which). The receptors originated from a woman aged 30 to 39 who had recovered from COVID-19. Each CDR3 is given with its conserved first and last residue. D genes are given only for firm matches. The listing skips clone size in some rows; elsewhere it reads once, few, many or a size class.

V gene	clone size	J gene	D gene	CDR3 DNA	CDR3 protein
TRBV5-8	.	TRBJ2-2	.	TGTGCCAGCAGCATCAGGGGTGAGACCGGGGAGCTGTTTTTT	CASSIRGETGELFF
TRBV7-9	.	TRBJ2-1	TRBD2	TGTGCCAGCGGAGGGGCGGGGGGCCTCTCCTACAATGAGCAGTTCTTC	CASGGAGGLSYNEQFF
TRBV27	.	TRBJ1-2	TRBD1	TGTGCCAGCTCCGACAGGGCTACCTATGGCTACACCTTC	CASSDRATYGYTF
TRBV7-2	once	TRBJ2-2	.	TGTGCCAGCAGCTTAAGGACAGCTTACACCGGGGAGCTGTTTTTT	CASSLRTAYTGELFF
TRBV30	.	TRBJ1-2	.	TGTGCCTGGAGTCCAGGGGCCTATGGCTACACCTTC	CAWSPGAYGYTF
TRBV24-1	.	TRBJ2-3	.	TGTGCCACCAGTGAGCGGGGGCAGGTGACTACGCAGTATTTT	CATSERGQVTTQYF
TRBV3-1/TRBV3-2	.	TRBJ1-1	.	TGTGCCAGCAGCCAAGACAGGGTGAACACTGAAGCTTTCTTT	CASSQDRVNTEAFF
TRBV5-1	once	TRBJ1-3	.	TGCGCCAGCAGCTTGATCTTGAGGCCCGGATGCACCATATATTTT	CASSLILRPGCTIYF
TRBV4-1	once	TRBJ1-4	TRBD1	TGCGCCAGCAGCCAAGTTGGCCTGGCTGGACAGGGCGGTGAAAAACTGTTTTTT	CASSQVGLAGQGGEKLFF
TRBV5-8	.	TRBJ2-2	.	TGTGCCAGCAGCTTTTTACTTTCCGGGGAGCTGTTTTTT	CASSFLLSGELFF
TRBV13	.	TRBJ2-5	.	TGTGCCAGCAGCTTAGTTAGGCGGGAGACCCAGTACTTC	CASSLVRRETQYF
TRBV10-3	.	TRBJ2-1	.	TGTGCCATCAGTGAGTGGGCGGGATTGTTCTTC	CAISEWAGLFF
TRBV11-2	.	TRBJ2-2	TRBD2	TGTGCCAGCAGCTTACAGACTAGCGGGGGTATAAACACCGGGGAGCTGTTTTTT	CASSLQTSGGINTGELFF
TRBV7-9	.	TRBJ2-1	.	TGTGCCAGCAGCTTTCCGGATGAGCAGTTCTTC	CASSFPDEQFF
TRBV28	.	TRBJ2-2	.	TGTGCCAGCAGCTATTGGACAGGGAGGGCCGGGGAGCTGTTTTTT	CASSYWTGRAGELFF
TRBV28	.	TRBJ1-5	.	TGTGCCAGCAGTCCCCCCGTGCAGCCCCAGCATTTT	CASSPPVQPQHF
TRBV29-1	.	TRBJ1-1	TRBD1	TGCAGCGTGGCGACAGGGGTGACCACTGAAGCTTTCTTT	CSVATGVTTEAFF